One and the same sample provided the 19 T cell receptor beta chains below, sequenced in a study of T-cell reconstitution after alpha-beta-depleted transplantation in children. Unique molecular identifiers tagged the TCRbeta library. TCRdb used MiXCR to reprocess the PCR reads, holding one entry per CDR3 protein. The repertoire holds 200,000 to 250,000 distinct CDR3 sequences, with roughly 8.1% as singletons. The sample consisted of PBMCs, mostly from graft donor cells, taken 360 days after TCRalphabeta/CD19-depleted stem cell transplant. The receptors originated from a male patient aged 2-15 years who had a stem cell transplant for acute myeloid leukemia, so the T cells may come from the graft donor.

This clonotype was seen at least ten times. V usage is TRBV12-3 or TRBV12-4 and J usage is TRBJ1-2; 7 bases match TRBD1. V lost 5 bases to trimming and J lost 5 bases; unmatched junction nucleotides: 8. The CDR3 has 14 amino acids. The CDR3 DNA is TGTGCCAGCAGTCGCAGCCGACAGGGATATGGCTACACCTTC. Protein sequence: CASSRSRQGYGYTF.

On this clonotype itself: A single base separates this from a much larger clone, so it may be a read error. V and J are TRBV14 and TRBJ2-3; unclear D gene. This CDR3 has 14 residues. Germline V gives CDR1 SGHDN, CDR2 FVKESK. CDR3 in amino acids: CASSKDLRARTQYF. CDR3 DNA sequence: TGTGCCAGCAGCAAAGATTTAAGAGCGAGGACGCAGTATTTT.

This clonotype was observed once. The chain combines TRBV5-1 with TRBJ2-2, with D unclear. The CDR3 consists of 16 residues. Trimming shortened V by 3 bases and J by 4 bases, and 16 bases separated the two germline ends. Germline V gene lookup returns CDR1 SGHRS and CDR2 YFSETQ. In nucleotides, the CDR3 is TGCGCCAGCAGCTCGGAACGGGCTGGGTCCACCGGGGAGCTGTTTTTT. Translated, it gives CASSSERAGSTGELFF.

This clonotype has a count of ten or more. CDR3 loop: CASSLGGARYNEQFF. The CDR3 DNA reads TGCGCCAGCAGCTTGGGGGGGGCCCGTTACAATGAGCAGTTCTTC. The chain couples TRBV5-1 to TRBJ2-1; D could derive from TRBD1 or TRBD2 (6 bases each). The V gene lost 0 bases and the J gene lost 4 bases, with 11 bases spanning the gap. Germline CDR1 is SGHRS and CDR2 is YFSETQ. The CDR3 totals 15 residues.

The chain uses TRBV20-1 and TRBJ2-1; D call uncertain. CDR1 is DFQATT, CDR2 SNEGSKA, per germline (reference sequence). Trimming took 3 bases from V and 6 from J, leaving 6 bases between them. The CDR3 contains 11 residues. DNA for the CDR3: TGCAGTGCTAGGGTACTCAATGAGCAGTTCTTC. Translating it yields CSARVLNEQFF.

This clonotype appeared a single time. The chain recombines TRBV10-3 with TRBJ2-4; TRBD2 agrees at 7 bases. CDR3 length equals 13 residues. The germline V gene has CDR1 ENHRY and CDR2 SYGVKD. Trimming cost V 6 bases and J 5 bases; bases outside gene matches: 4. This chain's CDR3 is CAISLGLENIQYF. In nucleotides, the CDR3 is TGTGCCATCAGCCTCGGACTAGAAAACATTCAGTACTTC.

This clonotype came up a few times. The V and J genes are TRBV21-1 and TRBJ1-1; TRBD1 is the table's D call, not checked against the DNA. TRBV21-1 is labeled a pseudogene. The CDR3 runs to 11 residues. Written as DNA, the CDR3 is TGTGCCAGCGGAGGGACAGAGAAAGCTTTCTTT. Protein: CASGGTEKAFF.

This clonotype was seen only a few times. V usage is TRBV19 and J usage is TRBJ1-2, with 10 bases matching TRBD1. Trimming cost V 6 bases and J 7 bases; bases outside gene matches: 20. There are 18 residues in the CDR3. Germline-derived CDR1 and CDR2 are LNHDA and SQIVND (reference sequence). CDR3: CASSIRSSRDRGRGGYTF. As DNA, the CDR3 is TGTGCCAGTAGCATAAGGTCCTCGAGGGACAGGGGCCGCGGTGGCTACACCTTC.

This clonotype showed up just once. A much larger clone differs from this one at a single base, so this may be a read error. V and J are TRBV29-1 and TRBJ2-3, with TRBD2 matching over 14 bases. The germline gives CDR1 SQVTM, CDR2 ANQGSEA. CDR3 length equals 16 residues. The CDR3 region is CSAIRLAGGGTDTHYF. The CDR3 DNA reads as TGCAGCGCCATTAGACTAGCGGGAGGGGGCACAGATACGCACTATTTT.

This clonotype occurred a few times. The chain recombines TRBV15 with TRBJ2-3; no firm D call. The V gene's germline CDR1 is LNHNV and CDR2 YYDKDF (reference sequence). This CDR3 comprises 13 residues. The ends were cut back, 3 bases at V and 1 base at J, with 5 bases in the middle. The CDR3 coding sequence is TGTGCCACCAGCAGGGTTGGCACAGATACGCAGTATTTT. This translates into CATSRVGTDTQYF.

V and J are TRBV12-3 or TRBV12-4 and TRBJ2-7; no firm D call. Trimming took 8 bases from V and 6 from J, leaving 11 bases between them. The CDR3 loop spans 11 amino acids. The CDR3 nucleotides are TGTGCCAGCGGCCGACCTTCCGAGCAGTACTTC. Translation: CASGRPSEQYF.

J is TRBJ2-7 and V is TRBV5-5; D is unresolved. Trimming left V 1 base short and J 3 bases short, with 5 bases between. The germline gives CDR1 SGHKS, CDR2 YYEKEE (reference sequence). The CDR3 contains 12 residues. Here the CDR3 DNA reads TGTGCCAGCAGCTTGATTCGCTACGAGCAGTACTTC. Protein product: CASSLIRYEQYF.

The CDR3 region has the DNA TGTGCCAGCAGTCTAGACCCGGGACAGTGGGGAGATACGCAGTATTTT. Translated: CASSLDPGQWGDTQYF. The chain recombines TRBV12-3 or TRBV12-4 with TRBJ2-3; 7 bases are a match to TRBD1. The V segment lost 5 bases and the J segment 5 bases; nucleotides outside the gene matches: 13. The CDR3 is 16 residues long.

This clonotype came up many times. The chain couples TRBV15 to TRBJ1-6, with 8 bases fitting TRBD1. The J segment lost 9 bases and the V segment lost 2 bases, leaving 6 bases of the junction unmatched. Germline lookup yields CDR1 LNHNV and CDR2 YYDKDF (reference sequence). CDR3 length: 15 amino acids. CDR3 amino acids: CATSRLDRASSPLHF. The CDR3 nucleotides read TGTGCCACCAGCAGATTGGACAGGGCCAGTTCACCCCTCCACTTT. Using reference TRBV15 and TRBJ1-6 for the parts outside the CDR3, the full variable domain is DAMVIQNPRYQVTQFGKPVTLSCSQTLNHNVMYWYQQKSSQAPKLLFHYYDKDFNNEADTPDNFQSRRPNTSFCFLDIRSPGLGDTAMYLCATSRLDRASSPLHFGNGTRLTVT.

The sample holds many counts of this clonotype. This rearrangement joins TRBV12-3 or TRBV12-4 to TRBJ2-3, with 7 bases aligning to TRBD2. The CDR3 runs to 15 residues. Germline trimming cut 1 base from V and 4 bases from J; bases unmatched to any gene: 5. This CDR3 reads CASSLVGGSADTQYF. Written as DNA, the CDR3 is TGTGCCAGCAGTTTAGTTGGCGGGAGTGCAGATACGCAGTATTTT.

This clonotype has a count of ten or more. The chain employs TRBV5-1 and TRBJ2-1; 10 nucleotides match TRBD2. The germline V gene has CDR1 SGHRS and CDR2 YFSETQ. CDR3 length: 14 residues. The junction had 3 bases not matched to a gene; V was cut back by 2 bases and J by 7 bases. The CDR3 reads CASSFGTSENEQFF. CDR3 sequence (DNA): TGCGCCAGCAGCTTTGGGACTAGCGAGAATGAGCAGTTCTTC.

The rearrangement links TRBV12-3 or TRBV12-4 to TRBJ2-1; 15 nucleotides line up with TRBD2. J gave up 9 bases and V 0 bases, and 6 bases lay outside the gene matches. This CDR3 region has 17 residues. The CDR3 DNA follows: TGTGCCAGCAGTTTAGCCGGACTAGCGGGGGGGCTGGGTGAGCAGTTCTTC. Amino acids: CASSLAGLAGGLGEQFF.

The table lists this clonotype with a few counts. In DNA form, the CDR3 reads TGTGCCAGCAGTCCAAAACAGGGAGGGGACAGGGCGACTAGAAACATTCAGTACTTC. It specifies CASSPKQGGDRATRNIQYF. The chain links TRBV2 to TRBJ2-4; 9 bases match TRBD1. V dropped 5 bases and J dropped 6; count of bases not matched to a gene: 20. The CDR3 contains 19 residues. CDR1 SNHLY and CDR2 FYNNEI come from the germline V gene. Drawing the rest from reference TRBV2 and TRBJ2-4, the complete variable domain is EPEVTQTPSHQVTQMGQEVILRCVPISNHLYFYWYRQILGQKVEFLVSFYNNEISEKSEIFDDQFSVERPDGSNFTLKIRSTKLEDSAMYFCASSPKQGGDRATRNIQYFGAGTRLSVL.

V and J are TRBV4-1 and TRBJ2-1, with 7 bases fitting TRBD2. Germline trimming cut 2 bases from V and 2 bases from J; bases unmatched to any gene: 6. This CDR3 is 16 amino acids long. CDR1 MGHRA and CDR2 YSYEKL come from the germline V gene. CDR3 sequence (DNA): TGCGCCAGCAGCCAACCACCGGGACTACCCTACAATGAGCAGTTCTTC. This sequence encodes CASSQPPGLPYNEQFF.